These 29 T cell receptor beta chains originate from one sample sequenced in a study of blood T cell repertoires in COVID-19. The table came from immunoSEQ multiplex PCR; TCRdb's copy has only in-frame clones and leaves some out. The sample consists of about 72,000 clones, roughly nine tenths of them appearing once. What was sequenced was peripheral blood. The receptors here all came from a human donor in a cohort sampled during active COVID-19.

V gene TRBV24-1 combines with J gene TRBJ2-1; the D gene is possibly TRBD2 (7 bases). The V and J ends lost 9 bases and 6 bases respectively, with 17 bases between them. The CDR3 extends over 14 amino acids. Germline assignment: CDR1 KGHDR and CDR2 SFDVKD. CDR3 protein: CATRGGGVVNEQFF. In DNA, the CDR3 is TGTGCCACCCGTGGGGGGGGCGTCGTCAATGAGCAGTTCTTC.

The V and J genes are TRBV28 and TRBJ2-5; 12 bases align to TRBD1. The junction had 7 bases not matched to a gene; V was cut back by 6 bases and J by 5 bases. Looked up from germline, CDR1 is MDHEN and CDR2 is SYDVKM. The CDR3 loop spans 15 amino acids. This chain's CDR3 is CASRASGTGGETQYF. The CDR3 DNA sequence: TGTGCCAGCAGGGCCTCCGGGACAGGGGGCGAGACCCAGTACTTC.

The chain has TRBV2 and TRBJ1-4; D perhaps matches TRBD1 (5 bases). Germline lookup yields CDR1 SNHLY and CDR2 FYNNEI. The CDR3 is 15 amino acids. Trimming took off 4 bases at V and 5 bases at J, with 14 bases between the two ends. The CDR3 loop reads CASSGRQRKNEKLFF. The CDR3 DNA sequence: TGTGCCAGCAGTGGACGACAGAGAAAAAATGAAAAACTGTTTTTT.

This clone was seen only once. The rearrangement joins TRBV27 to TRBJ2-5; no firm D call. The CDR3 covers 13 residues. CDR1 is MNHEY, CDR2 SMNVEV, per germline (reference sequence). Deletions cut 3 bases from V and 0 bases from J, with 5 bases between. The CDR3 bases are TGTGCCAGCAGTTTCGGGTACCAAGAGACCCAGTACTTC. Its translation is CASSFGYQETQYF.

The V call is TRBV5-1, the J call TRBJ2-7; 10 nucleotides align to TRBD1. Trimming at V came to 7 bases and at J to 4 bases, leaving 17 bases not matched to a gene. The length of the CDR3 is 17 residues. CDR1 and CDR2 from the germline V gene are SGHRS and YFSETQ. The CDR3 reads CASGIRRADRGHYEQYF. CDR3 nucleotide sequence: TGCGCCAGCGGCATTCGGAGGGCAGACAGGGGGCATTACGAGCAGTACTTC.

The chain couples TRBV9 to TRBJ2-5; TRBD2 aligns across 14 bases. The V segment lost 4 bases and the J segment 5 bases; nucleotides outside the gene matches: 13. The CDR3 extends over 18 amino acids. CDR1 and CDR2 from the germline V gene are SGDLS and YYNGEE. The CDR3: CASSPGGLAGAGTETQYF. In DNA, the CDR3 is TGTGCCAGCAGCCCAGGGGGACTAGCGGGAGCTGGCACGGAGACCCAGTACTTC.

The V call is TRBV28, the J call TRBJ2-2; 12 positions match TRBD2. CDR3 length: 18 amino acids. CDR1 is MDHEN and CDR2 is SYDVKM in the germline V gene. V lost 4 bases, J lost 3 bases, and 9 bases stayed unmatched. CDR3 in amino acids: CASSSPTSGRRDTGELFF. CDR3 sequence (DNA): TGTGCCAGCAGTTCTCCCACTAGCGGGAGGAGGGACACCGGGGAGCTGTTTTTT.

V usage is TRBV19 and J usage is TRBJ1-5; D uncertain. The V and J ends lost 3 bases and 4 bases respectively, with 10 bases between them. The CDR3 is 14 residues long. Germline loops: CDR1 LNHDA, CDR2 SQIVND (reference sequence). CDR3 amino acids: CASSIRTENQPQHF. CDR3 DNA: TGTGCCAGTAGTATTAGAACGGAGAATCAGCCCCAGCATTTT.

V gene TRBV2 combines with J gene TRBJ1-2; D gene uncertain. There are 15 residues in the CDR3. The V and J ends lost 6 bases and 0 bases respectively, with 14 bases between them. CDR1 and CDR2 (germline): SNHLY, FYNNEI. As DNA, the CDR3 is TGTGCCAGCAGCCCTAGGCACGGTACTAACTATGGCTACACCTTC. This encodes CASSPRHGTNYGYTF. The variable domain in full, completed from reference TRBV2 and TRBJ1-2, reads EPEVTQTPSHQVTQMGQEVILRCVPISNHLYFYWYRQILGQKVEFLVSFYNNEISEKSEIFDDQFSVERPDGSNFTLKIRSTKLEDSAMYFCASSPRHGTNYGYTFGSGTRLTVV.

This CDR3 reads CASSYRGAEAFF. The CDR3 DNA sequence: TGTGCCAGCAGCTACCGGGGGGCTGAAGCTTTCTTT. The chain recombines TRBV6-6 with TRBJ1-1, with a weak D call TRBD1 (5 bases). The germline gives CDR1 MNHNY, CDR2 SVGAGI (reference sequence). Trimming took off 6 bases at V and 6 bases at J, with 11 bases between the two ends. This CDR3 has 12 amino acids.

The J gene is TRBJ1-1, the V gene TRBV2; TRBD1 agrees at 9 bases. The ends lost 6 bases at V and 4 bases at J; junction bases unmatched: 6. CDR3 length: 14 amino acids. Germline lookup yields CDR1 SNHLY and CDR2 FYNNEI. As DNA, the CDR3 is TGTGCCAGCAGAGATCCGGGACAGGGCACTGAAGCTTTCTTT. It encodes CASRDPGQGTEAFF.

V usage is TRBV7-2 and J usage is TRBJ2-1; weak D call: TRBD2 (7 bases). The V end lost 5 bases, the J end lost 6 bases, and 23 bases lay between the germline ends. This CDR3 contains 17 residues. Germline loops: CDR1 SGHTA, CDR2 FQGNSA. In DNA, the CDR3 is TGTGCCAGCAGCCCCCCCAGTGGGGGGGGCCGGAGCAATGAGCAGTTCTTC. Encoded protein: CASSPPSGGGRSNEQFF.

The rearrangement links TRBV2 to TRBJ1-2; D is ambiguous. V lost 6 bases to trimming and J lost 3 bases, with 14 bases between them. The CDR3 loop spans 14 amino acids. Germline lookup yields CDR1 SNHLY and CDR2 FYNNEI. The CDR3 region is CASRLTHSDYGYTF. The CDR3 nucleotides read TGTGCCAGCAGATTAACCCACTCGGACTATGGCTACACCTTC.

By proportion, this clone is medium-sized. The CDR3 loop reads CASKDRSYQETQYF. The CDR3 DNA reads TGTGCCAGCAAGGACAGGAGCTACCAAGAGACCCAGTACTTC. The chain carries TRBV25-1 and TRBJ2-5; TRBD1 aligns across 7 bases. In germline, CDR1 is MGHDK, CDR2 SYGVNS. J lost 0 bases, V lost 7 bases, and 5 bases had no gene match. The CDR3 sequence is 14 residues long.

In its sample, this clone was seen a few times. Here the CDR3 DNA reads TGCGCCAGCAGTCTTGGAAACCTAGGGACAGGGATTTATGGCTACACCTTC. Its translation is CASSLGNLGTGIYGYTF. The V and J genes are TRBV5-1 and TRBJ1-2, with 9 bases fitting TRBD1. This CDR3 region has 17 residues. From germline, CDR1 is SGHRS and CDR2 YFSETQ. Trimming at V came to 5 bases and at J to 5 bases, leaving 16 bases not matched to a gene.

This clone was recorded once. J is TRBJ2-5 and V is TRBV11-1; 9 bases line up with TRBD1. The CDR3 covers 14 residues. Losses at the gene ends were 2 bases for V and 5 bases for J; bases not matched to a gene: 3. In germline, CDR1 is SGHAT, CDR2 FQDESV (reference sequence). CDR3 protein: CASSLPGTGETQYF. CDR3 in DNA: TGTGCCAGCAGCTTACCCGGGACAGGGGAGACCCAGTACTTC.

The CDR3: CASRKDRSNTGELFF. CDR3 DNA sequence: TGTGCCAGCAGAAAGGACAGGTCGAACACCGGGGAGCTGTTTTTT. The gene calls are TRBV11-2 and TRBJ2-2, with 7 bases aligning to TRBD1. Germline V lookup: CDR1 SGHAT, CDR2 FQNNGV. The CDR3 runs 15 residues. Trimming at V came to 6 bases and at J to 0 bases, leaving 4 bases not matched to a gene. Filled out from reference TRBV11-2 and TRBJ2-2, the complete variable domain reads EAGVAQSPRYKIIEKRQSVAFWCNPISGHATLYWYQQILGQGPKLLIQFQNNGVVDDSQLPKDRFSAERLKGVDSTLKIQPAKLEDSAVYLCASRKDRSNTGELFFGEGSRLTVL.

V gene TRBV28 combines with J gene TRBJ1-1; D gene ambiguous. The V gene's germline CDR1 is MDHEN and CDR2 SYDVKM. The CDR3 contains 15 residues. V lost 4 bases, J lost 2 bases, and 14 bases lay in between. The CDR3 is CASSSQGSPNTEAFF. CDR3 coding DNA: TGTGCCAGCAGTTCCCAAGGGAGCCCAAACACTGAAGCTTTCTTT.

The rearrangement links TRBV15 to TRBJ2-7; D is uncertain. The CDR3 is 14 residues long. Germline CDR1 LNHNV, CDR2 YYDKDF (reference sequence). V was pared by 1 base and J by 3 bases, with 10 bases between. For the CDR3, the DNA is TGTGCCACCAGCAGAGGGCAGGAAATCTACGAGCAGTACTTC. Its protein product is CATSRGQEIYEQYF.

The rearrangement uses TRBV7-9 and TRBJ1-5, with D tentatively TRBD1 (6 bases). Trimming removed 0 bases at V and 3 bases at J, with 15 bases between. The V gene's germline CDR1 is SEHNR and CDR2 FQNEAQ (reference sequence). The CDR3 is made up of 17 amino acids. CDR3 amino acids: CASSLALRGGDNQPQHF. The CDR3, as DNA: TGTGCCAGCAGCTTAGCGCTCAGGGGCGGTGACAATCAGCCCCAGCATTTT.

This chain links TRBV2 with TRBJ1-4, with 11 bases aligning to TRBD1. Unmatched junction bases numbered 9, after V lost 7 bases and J lost 5 bases. The germline V gene has CDR1 SNHLY and CDR2 FYNNEI. CDR3 length equals 16 residues. The CDR3 region has the DNA TGTGCCAGCACGAGACCGGGACAGGGGGGGAATGAAAAACTGTTTTTT. This translates into CASTRPGQGGNEKLFF.

The chain joins TRBV2 to TRBJ2-3, with 8 bases lining up with TRBD2. Looked up from germline, CDR1 is SNHLY and CDR2 is FYNNEI. CDR3 size: 17 residues. V shed 7 bases and J 4 bases; nucleotides not matched to a gene: 16. Written as DNA, the CDR3 is TGTGCCAGCAAACCGGGACTAGTAGTCCATAGAGCAGATACGCAGTATTTT. Amino acid sequence: CASKPGLVVHRADTQYF.

The rearrangement joins TRBV9 to TRBJ2-1, with 10 bases lining up with TRBD2. This CDR3 is built from 16 residues. Germline assignment: CDR1 SGDLS and CDR2 YYNGEE. V was clipped by 4 bases and J by 10 bases; unmatched bases: 14. The CDR3 spells CASSPRAGGPIEEQFF. The CDR3 nucleotides are TGTGCCAGCAGCCCCCGAGCGGGGGGGCCAATAGAGGAGCAGTTCTTC.

The genes are TRBV7-2 and TRBJ1-2, with D perhaps matching TRBD1 (6 bases). The germline CDR1 and CDR2 sequences are SGHTA and FQGNSA. The V end was cut by 6 bases, the J end by 2 bases, with 22 bases between. The CDR3 length is 17 residues. CDR3 sequence (DNA): TGTGCCAGCAGGCCGAATTTGGGGGCCGATAAAAACTATGGCTACACCTTC. Amino acid sequence: CASRPNLGADKNYGYTF.

The chain's CDR3 is CASNPGTGAPSNYGYTF. The CDR3 bases are TGTGCCAGTAACCCCGGGACAGGGGCACCTAGTAACTATGGCTACACCTTC. The chain has TRBV19 and TRBJ1-2; the match to TRBD1 covers 10 bases. The CDR3 has 17 amino acids. V dropped 7 bases and J dropped 1; count of bases not matched to a gene: 12. CDR1 is LNHDA and CDR2 is SQIVND in the germline V gene (reference sequence).

This rearrangement joins TRBV28 to TRBJ1-5, with D maybe TRBD1 (6 bases). Trimming took 3 bases from V and 1 from J, leaving 10 bases between them. Germline V gene data show CDR1 as MDHEN and CDR2 as SYDVKM. The CDR3 covers 15 residues. CDR3 sequence: CASSFYRASNQPQHF. The DNA for the CDR3 is TGTGCCAGCAGTTTTTACAGGGCGAGCAATCAGCCCCAGCATTTT.

This clone was seen only once. This chain links TRBV5-6 with TRBJ2-1, with D possibly matching TRBD2 (5 bases). The germline CDR1 and CDR2 sequences are SGHDT and YYEEEE. The V and J ends lost 1 base and 0 bases respectively, with 8 bases between them. There are 15 residues in the CDR3. CDR3 in DNA: TGTGCCAGCAGCTTGAGAGGGTACTCCTACAATGAGCAGTTCTTC. This translates into CASSLRGYSYNEQFF. Together with reference TRBV5-6 and TRBJ2-1, the CDR3 gives the full variable domain: DAGVTQSPTHLIKTRGQQVTLRCSPKSGHDTVSWYQQALGQGPQFIFQYYEEEERQRGNFPDRFSGHQFPNYSSELNVNALLLGDSALYLCASSLRGYSYNEQFFGPGTRLTVL.

J is TRBJ1-2 and V is TRBV12-3 or TRBV12-4, with unresolved D. Trimming took 3 bases from V and 5 from J, leaving 10 bases between them. The CDR3 is 13 residues long. CDR3 region: CASSFNSGYGYTF. The CDR3, as DNA: TGTGCCAGCAGTTTCAATTCCGGGTATGGCTACACCTTC.

The chain uses TRBV7-2 and TRBJ1-2; unclear D gene. Germline V gives CDR1 SGHTA, CDR2 FQGNSA. Trimming took 5 bases from V and 3 from J, leaving 10 bases between them. This CDR3 contains 13 residues. This CDR3 reads CASSPAADYGYTF. DNA for the CDR3: TGTGCCAGCAGCCCGGCGGCAGACTATGGCTACACCTTC. The whole variable domain, filled in from reference TRBV7-2 and TRBJ1-2, reads GAGVSQSPSNKVTEKGKDVELRCDPISGHTALYWYRQSLGQGLEFLIYFQGNSAPDKSGLPSDRFSAERTGGSVSTLTIQRTQQEDSAVYLCASSPAADYGYTFGSGTRLTVV.